These 14 T cell receptor beta chains were sequenced from one sample in a study of cytomegalovirus exposure and HLA in healthy donors. The method was immunoSEQ multiplex PCR; TCRdb's version includes in-frame clones alone and lacks a portion of them. The profile shows approximately 200,000 clones, 84% of them singletons. The specimen sequenced was PBMCs. Receptor source: a woman aged 25 to 39 in good health and CMV-seropositive.

The chain combines TRBV27 with TRBJ2-2, with a tentative D call TRBD2 (7 bases). Germline CDR1 and CDR2: MNHEY and SMNVEV (reference sequence). Deletions cut 5 bases from V and 7 bases from J, with 14 bases between. The length of the CDR3 is 14 residues. The CDR3 here is CASSLPGGFGELFF. The DNA of the CDR3 is TGTGCCAGCAGTCTTCCGGGGGGCTTCGGGGAGCTGTTTTTT.

The chain carries TRBV7-2 and TRBJ2-7, with D possibly TRBD1 on 5 matching bases. Trimming cost V 4 bases and J 6 bases, with 13 bases left between them. The CDR3 has 13 amino acids. Germline V gene sequence: CDR1 SGHTA, CDR2 FQGNSA. CDR3 protein: CASSSQAGREQYF. The CDR3 DNA is TGTGCCAGCAGCTCCCAGGCAGGGCGCGAGCAGTACTTC.

V and J are TRBV15 and TRBJ1-4, with 7 bases matching TRBD1. The V segment lost 0 bases and the J segment 1 base; nucleotides outside the gene matches: 8. Germline CDR1 reads LNHNV; CDR2 reads YYDKDF (reference sequence). The CDR3 sequence is 18 residues long. CDR3 in amino acids: CATSRDLSGGQTNEKLFF. The CDR3 DNA reads as TGTGCCACCAGCAGAGATCTGTCAGGGGGGCAAACTAATGAAAAACTGTTTTTT.

The CDR3: CASSISGETQYF. DNA for the CDR3: TGTGCCAGTAGTATAAGCGGAGAGACCCAGTACTTC. The rearrangement links TRBV19 to TRBJ2-5, with a tentative D call TRBD2 (5 bases). Germline values: CDR1 LNHDA, CDR2 SQIVND (reference sequence). The CDR3 loop spans 12 amino acids. Trimming pared 2 bases from V and 4 bases from J, leaving 5 bases between.

The rearrangement uses TRBV27 and TRBJ1-5, with 9 bases identical to TRBD1. The CDR3 extends over 14 amino acids. V lost 5 bases and J lost 3; bases outside the gene matches: 2. Germline V gene data show CDR1 as MNHEY and CDR2 as SMNVEV (reference sequence). CDR3: CASSLQGANQPQHF. The CDR3 DNA follows: TGTGCCAGCAGTCTACAGGGGGCCAATCAGCCCCAGCATTTT.

This clone has a handful of counts. The J gene is TRBJ1-2, the V gene TRBV6-6, with D tentatively TRBD1 (5 bases). The CDR3 covers 11 residues. Germline CDR1 is MNHNY and CDR2 is SVGAGI (reference sequence). The V end lost 3 bases, the J end lost 8 bases, and 7 bases lay between the germline ends. DNA for the CDR3: TGTGCCAGCAGTTATGGGGCCGGCTACACCTTC. It yields the protein CASSYGAGYTF.

The rearrangement uses TRBV28 and TRBJ1-2, with D unresolved. The V end was cut by 3 bases, the J end by 7 bases, with 15 bases between. The germline V gene encodes CDR1 MDHEN and CDR2 SYDVKM. The CDR3 totals 14 residues. CDR3 region: CASSLYPGGSGYTF. The CDR3 DNA reads as TGTGCCAGCAGTTTGTATCCGGGTGGTAGTGGCTACACCTTC.

The chain employs TRBV30 and TRBJ1-1; 7 nucleotides align to TRBD1. The V gene end was trimmed by 4 bases and the J gene end by 2 bases; junction bases not matched to a gene: 4. The CDR3 spans 13 residues. Germline V gene lookup returns CDR1 GTSNPN and CDR2 SVGIG (reference sequence). CDR3 in DNA: TGTGCCTGGATCCGGGACAGAAACACTGAAGCTTTCTTT. This encodes CAWIRDRNTEAFF.

The rearrangement links TRBV28 to TRBJ1-3; the D gene is possibly TRBD1 (5 bases). The germline gives CDR1 MDHEN, CDR2 SYDVKM. The V and J ends lost 8 bases and 0 bases respectively, with 11 bases between them. This CDR3 region has 14 residues. CDR3 in DNA: TGTGCCAGCGGGGCGGTTTTCTCTGGAAACACCATATATTTT. It yields the protein CASGAVFSGNTIYF. The full variable domain, its missing parts supplied by reference TRBV28 and TRBJ1-3, is DVKVTQSSRYLVKRTGEKVFLECVQDMDHENMFWYRQDPGLGLRLIYFSYDVKMKEKGDIPEGYSVSREKKERFSLILESASTNQTSMYLCASGAVFSGNTIYFGEGSWLTVV.

The chain links TRBV7-9 to TRBJ2-7; D perhaps matches TRBD2 (5 bases). The V gene's germline CDR1 is SEHNR and CDR2 FQNEAQ (reference sequence). V lost 0 bases and J lost 3, with 6 bases in between. The CDR3 is made up of 13 amino acids. The CDR3 loop reads CASSLATNYEQYF. CDR3 DNA sequence: TGTGCCAGCAGCTTAGCGACTAACTACGAGCAGTACTTC.

This clone appeared a single time. The rearrangement links TRBV5-4 to TRBJ2-7; the match to TRBD1 covers 8 bases. Per germline, CDR1 SGHNT and CDR2 YYREEE (reference sequence). The trim removed 4 bases at V and 3 bases at J, leaving 6 bases unmatched. The CDR3 totals 14 residues. CDR3 in DNA: TGTGCCAGCAGCCAAGCCGGACAGGGCTACGAGCAGTACTTC. As protein: CASSQAGQGYEQYF.

The chain has TRBV30 and TRBJ2-7, with 7 bases lining up with TRBD1. The germline gives CDR1 GTSNPN, CDR2 SVGIG (reference sequence). The J segment lost 1 base and the V segment lost 5 bases, leaving 2 bases of the junction unmatched. The CDR3 is 12 amino acids. The DNA for the CDR3 is TGTGCCTGGGGGGACAGTTCCTACGAGCAGTACTTC. Translation: CAWGDSSYEQYF.

This clone was seen a handful of times. The chain is built from TRBV25-1 and TRBJ1-2; 7 bases are a match to TRBD1. CDR3 length: 14 residues. CDR1 and CDR2 from the germline V gene are MGHDK and SYGVNS. V lost 7 bases, J lost 4 bases, and 9 bases stayed unmatched. CDR3 in DNA: TGTGCCAGCACTCCCCAGGGGGATCCCTATGGCTACACCTTC. It encodes CASTPQGDPYGYTF.

This chain connects TRBV29-1 to TRBJ1-3; TRBD1 is a possible D gene (5 bases). Germline CDR1 SQVTM, CDR2 ANQGSEA. CDR3 length: 16 residues. The germline V and J ends were trimmed by 7 bases and 0 bases, with 19 bases remaining between them. The CDR3 sequence: CSAFGTTEPSGNTIYF. CDR3 bases: TGCAGCGCCTTCGGTACGACAGAGCCCTCTGGAAACACCATATATTTT. The full variable domain, its missing parts supplied by reference TRBV29-1 and TRBJ1-3, is SAVISQKPSRDICQRGTSLTIQCQVDSQVTMMFWYRQQPGQSLTLIATANQGSEATYESGFVIDKFPISRPNLTFSTLTVSNMSPEDSSIYLCSAFGTTEPSGNTIYFGEGSWLTVV.